Below are 5 T cell receptor beta chains sequenced from a single sample in a study of CDR3 diversity in severe acne. Each CDR3 protein gets one entry after TCRdb re-called the PCR reads with MiXCR. Among tens of thousands of distinct CDR3 sequences listed, 51% were seen once. The sequenced sample consisted of blood. The receptors here all came from a male donor in good health, without acne.

V is TRBV10-2 and J is TRBJ2-3, with TRBD2 identical over 9 bases. CDR1 and CDR2 (germline): WSHSY, SAAADI. The junction had 4 bases not matched to a gene; V was cut back by 4 bases and J by 2 bases. This CDR3 spans 15 amino acids. CDR3 nucleotides: TGCGCCAGCAGTGCCAGACTAGCGGCCACAGATACGCAGTATTTT. Its protein product is CASSARLAATDTQYF.

Sample share makes this clonotype medium-sized. V and J are TRBV12-3 or TRBV12-4 and TRBJ2-5; 10 bases map to TRBD1. There are 14 residues in the CDR3. The trim removed 5 bases at V and 4 bases at J, leaving 4 bases unmatched. The CDR3 is CASSPGTGVETQYF. DNA of the CDR3: TGTGCCAGCAGTCCCGGGACAGGGGTAGAGACCCAGTACTTC.

This clonotype was counted between two and nine times. The gene calls are TRBV6-7 and TRBJ2-7; D uncertain. TRBV6-7 is noted as an ORF with a role that remains uncertain. The CDR3 runs to 12 residues. V gave up 9 bases and J gave up 3 bases, with 12 bases separating them. CDR3 sequence (DNA): TGTGCCAGGGTTGGCCAGAACTACGAGCAGTACTTC. It is translated as CARVGQNYEQYF.

The gene calls are TRBV7-9 and TRBJ2-5; 16 bases are a match to TRBD2. The germline CDR1 and CDR2 sequences are SEHNR and FQNEAQ (reference sequence). There are 18 residues in the CDR3. The V gene end was trimmed by 1 base and the J gene end by 5 bases; junction bases not matched to a gene: 7. The CDR3 is CASSLVGTSGRAWETQYF. The CDR3 nucleotides read TGTGCCAGCAGCTTAGTCGGGACTAGCGGGAGGGCCTGGGAGACCCAGTACTTC.

This chain uses TRBV5-1 with TRBJ2-1; 14 bases fit TRBD2. Per germline, CDR1 SGHRS and CDR2 YFSETQ. The CDR3 has 16 residues. The ends lost 4 bases at V and 4 bases at J; junction bases unmatched: 4. CDR3 protein: CASSPGTSGRYNEQFF. CDR3 sequence (DNA): TGCGCCAGCAGCCCCGGGACTAGCGGGAGATACAATGAGCAGTTCTTC.